The next 9 T cell receptor beta chains were all read from a single sample in a study of spatial heterogeneity in lung cancer. Study-wide findings and caveats: Higher tumor mutation counts went along with higher counts of expanded intratumoral alpha and beta TCRs.

Time point denoted: sample taken at primary tumor resection. TCRdb processed the 5' RACE reads anew with MiXCR; each CDR3 protein has one entry. The sample has 15,000 to 20,000 distinct CDR3 sequences, roughly 5.7% seen once. The antigens these receptors bind are not known. The sample in question was lung tumor tissue, obtained at surgery. The source is a female donor with early-stage non-small cell lung cancer.

There are many counts of this clonotype. The DNA for the CDR3 is TGTGCCAGCAGCTTAGTCCGCGAGCAGTACTTC. It encodes CASSLVREQYF. V usage is TRBV7-9 and J usage is TRBJ2-7; no firm D call. The V gene's germline CDR1 is SEHNR and CDR2 FQNEAQ (reference sequence). V shed 1 base and J shed 6 bases, with 4 bases lying between them. The CDR3 extends over 11 amino acids.

The chain is built from TRBV20-1 and TRBJ2-4; 8 positions agree with TRBD2. In germline, CDR1 is DFQATT, CDR2 SNEGSKA (reference sequence). Germline trimming cut 1 base from V and 0 bases from J; bases unmatched to any gene: 2. This CDR3 comprises 15 residues. CDR3 DNA: TGCAGTGCTAGAGTTCTAGCGGGAGCCAAAAACATTCAGTACTTC. Amino acids: CSARVLAGAKNIQYF.

This clonotype is deemed medium-sized. Here the CDR3 DNA reads TGTGCCAGCAGCTTAATTCTAGCGGGAGACGAGCAGTACTTC. Translation: CASSLILAGDEQYF. This chain connects TRBV7-2 to TRBJ2-7, with TRBD2 matching 10 bases. With V trimmed by 2 bases and J by 5 bases, 3 bases remained unmatched. The CDR3 covers 14 residues. The V gene's germline CDR1 is SGHTA and CDR2 FQGNSA.

The table lists this clonotype with many counts. The chain joins TRBV2 to TRBJ2-5; D unresolved. This CDR3 has 13 residues. CDR1 is SNHLY, CDR2 FYNNEI, per germline. The ends were cut back, 1 base at V and 2 bases at J, with 5 bases in the middle. The CDR3, as DNA: TGTGCCAGCAGTGAAGGCAGACAAGAGACCCAGTACTTC. Protein product: CASSEGRQETQYF.

This clonotype showed up just a few times. The rearrangement uses TRBV6-5 and TRBJ1-1; perhaps TRBD1 as D (6 bases). V lost 2 bases to trimming and J lost 4 bases, with 11 bases between them. This CDR3 region has 14 residues. Per the germline V gene, CDR1 is MNHEY and CDR2 is SVGAGI. The CDR3 is CASSYDSRGTEAFF. CDR3 bases: TGTGCCAGCAGTTACGACTCCAGGGGCACTGAAGCTTTCTTT.

In this sample, this clonotype turned up many times. The CDR3 protein is CSVTPGLADYEQYF. CDR3 bases: TGCAGCGTTACACCGGGACTAGCGGATTACGAGCAGTACTTC. This chain links TRBV29-1 with TRBJ2-7; 11 nucleotides line up with TRBD2. Germline lookup yields CDR1 SQVTM and CDR2 ANQGSEA. This CDR3 contains 14 residues. V shed 5 bases and J 4 bases; nucleotides not matched to a gene: 7.

This clonotype was counted many times. The CDR3: CASSRPGGSKLFF. CDR3 coding DNA: TGTGCCAGCAGCCGTCCGGGGGGGTCAAAACTGTTTTTT. The J gene is TRBJ1-4, the V gene TRBV7-2; D is possibly TRBD1 (5 bases). Germline CDR1 and CDR2: SGHTA and FQGNSA. CDR3 length: 13 amino acids. V lost 5 bases and J 10 bases, leaving 14 bases between the germline ends.

This clonotype was counted ten times or more. The V call is TRBV20-1, the J call TRBJ2-1; 7 bases are shared with TRBD2. CDR1 is DFQATT and CDR2 is SNEGSKA in the germline V gene (reference sequence). CDR3 size: 13 residues. With V trimmed by 2 bases and J by 7 bases, 5 bases remained unmatched. The CDR3 sequence: CSARISGSNEQFF. The CDR3 nucleotides read TGCAGTGCTAGAATTAGCGGGTCTAATGAGCAGTTCTTC.

This clonotype was seen a few times. The rearrangement links TRBV7-9 to TRBJ2-3, with 8 bases identical to TRBD2. The length of the CDR3 is 16 residues. CDR1 SEHNR and CDR2 FQNEAQ come from the germline V gene (reference sequence). V gave up 1 base and J gave up 0 bases; unmatched junction bases: 3. The CDR3 sequence: CASSLGLALSTDTQYF. CDR3 sequence (DNA): TGTGCCAGCAGCTTAGGACTAGCGCTGAGCACAGATACGCAGTATTTT. The full variable domain, in which reference TRBV7-9 and TRBJ2-3 provide the parts outside the CDR3, is DTGVSQNPRHKITKRGQNVTFRCDPISEHNRLYWYRQTLGQGPEFLTYFQNEAQLEKSRLLSDRFSAERPKGSFSTLEIQRTEQGDSAMYLCASSLGLALSTDTQYFGPGTRLTVL.